The 17 T cell receptor beta chains in this list originate from one sample, sequenced in a study of blood T cell repertoires in COVID-19. Generated by immunoSEQ multiplex PCR, the TCRdb table keeps only in-frame clones and is missing some. This sample has fewer than 150,000 clones, with about 77% found just once. Sequencing was done on a sample of peripheral blood. These TCRs come from a man older than 75 with acute or convalescent COVID-19.

J is TRBJ1-5 and V is TRBV4-1; maybe TRBD1 (6 bases). This CDR3 comprises 18 residues. Trimming took off 0 bases at V and 1 base at J, with 16 bases between the two ends. The germline gives CDR1 MGHRA, CDR2 YSYEKL. The CDR3, as DNA: TGCGCCAGCAGCCAAGATATTCGGGGCGGGGGCAGCAATCAGCCCCAGCATTTT. It codes for CASSQDIRGGGSNQPQHF.

This clone has more than one count but fewer than ten. The V call is TRBV5-4, the J call TRBJ2-5; TRBD1 aligns across 8 bases. The ends lost 0 bases at V and 2 bases at J; junction bases unmatched: 3. This CDR3 has 15 residues. From germline, CDR1 is SGHNT and CDR2 YYREEE (reference sequence). In DNA form, the CDR3 reads TGTGCCAGCAGCTTGGCCCGACAGGGGCAAGAGACCCAGTACTTC. This codes for CASSLARQGQETQYF.

J is TRBJ2-3 and V is TRBV7-3; maybe TRBD2 (6 bases). The germline V and J ends were trimmed by 2 bases and 3 bases, with 12 bases remaining between them. The CDR3 has 15 residues. From germline, CDR1 is SGHTA and CDR2 FQGTGA. In nucleotides, the CDR3 is TGTGCCAGCAGCTTATCCGGGGGAATGACAGATACGCAGTATTTT. Amino acids: CASSLSGGMTDTQYF.

This clone was observed a single time. The chain employs TRBV18 and TRBJ2-5, with D possibly being TRBD1 (5 bases). V shed 1 base and J shed 3 bases, with 15 bases lying between them. The CDR3 contains 16 residues. Germline V gene lookup returns CDR1 KGHSH and CDR2 LQKENI. CDR3 bases: TGTGCCAGCTCACCACGAATCAGGGATCGCGAAGAGACCCAGTACTTC. As protein: CASSPRIRDREETQYF.

The V gene is TRBV2, the J gene TRBJ1-5; 7 bases map to TRBD1. The germline gives CDR1 SNHLY, CDR2 FYNNEI. The CDR3 has 13 amino acids. Trimming took 7 bases from V and 4 from J; bases not matched to a gene: 4. The CDR3 DNA reads TGTGCCAGCATTAGGGACAGTAATCAGCCCCAGCATTTT. Protein sequence: CASIRDSNQPQHF. The variable domain in full, with the rest retrieved from reference TRBV2 and TRBJ1-5, is EPEVTQTPSHQVTQMGQEVILRCVPISNHLYFYWYRQILGQKVEFLVSFYNNEISEKSEIFDDQFSVERPDGSNFTLKIRSTKLEDSAMYFCASIRDSNQPQHFGDGTRLSIL.

The chain is built from TRBV6-5 and TRBJ1-3; D remains unclear. The CDR3 length is 12 residues. Per germline, CDR1 MNHEY and CDR2 SVGAGI. Trimming took off 4 bases at V and 4 bases at J, with 5 bases between the two ends. Here the CDR3 reads CASSSTGNTIYF. For the CDR3, the DNA is TGTGCCAGCAGTTCGACAGGAAACACCATATATTTT.

The chain employs TRBV7-9 and TRBJ1-1, with 7 bases matching TRBD1. CDR3 size: 14 residues. The V and J ends lost 7 bases and 8 bases, in that order; junction bases with no gene match: 13. Germline V gene sequence: CDR1 SEHNR, CDR2 FQNEAQ (reference sequence). The CDR3 is CASTWTGGTGEAFF. The CDR3 nucleotides read TGTGCCAGCACCTGGACAGGCGGAACCGGGGAAGCTTTCTTT.

This clone was picked up a small number of times. This chain joins TRBV2 and TRBJ2-1; 8 bases map to TRBD1. The CDR3 extends over 14 amino acids. Germline V gene data show CDR1 as SNHLY and CDR2 as FYNNEI. V was clipped by 4 bases and J by 5 bases; unmatched bases: 4. The DNA of the CDR3 is TGTGCCAGCAGTGTCTCGGGACAGGACAATGAGCAGTTCTTC. Its translation: CASSVSGQDNEQFF.

The chain links TRBV27 to TRBJ1-6; 10 nucleotides align to TRBD1. The CDR3 runs to 16 residues. With V trimmed by 0 bases and J by 8 bases, 4 bases remained unmatched. The germline gives CDR1 MNHEY, CDR2 SMNVEV (reference sequence). For the CDR3, the DNA is TGTGCCAGCAGTTTATCAGGGGACAGGGGTTATTCACCCCTCCACTTT. Translating it yields CASSLSGDRGYSPLHF.

The chain employs TRBV5-5 and TRBJ1-2, with 10 bases aligning to TRBD1. V dropped 1 base and J dropped 7; count of bases not matched to a gene: 7. The CDR3 covers 15 residues. CDR1 SGHKS and CDR2 YYEKEE come from the germline V gene (reference sequence). The CDR3 protein is CASSLWDRGSGGYTF. The CDR3 coding sequence is TGTGCCAGCAGCTTGTGGGACAGGGGTTCGGGTGGCTACACCTTC.

This clone was seen a handful of times. The V and J genes are TRBV11-2 and TRBJ2-5, with a possible D match to TRBD1 (5 bases). The CDR3 loop spans 14 amino acids. Deletions cut 5 bases from V and 5 bases from J, with 15 bases between. Germline V gene lookup returns CDR1 SGHAT and CDR2 FQNNGV. DNA for the CDR3: TGTGCCAGCAGCCCCCGTGTTCAGGGCGAGACCCAGTACTTC. This sequence encodes CASSPRVQGETQYF.

The chain employs TRBV7-2 and TRBJ2-5; 9 bases map to TRBD1. Trimming cost V 5 bases and J 4 bases; bases outside gene matches: 2. CDR3 length equals 13 residues. Germline V gives CDR1 SGHTA, CDR2 FQGNSA. The CDR3 DNA is TGTGCCAGCAGCATACAGGGGGCAGAGACCCAGTACTTC. The encoded protein is CASSIQGAETQYF.

The sample holds many counts of this clone. The genes are TRBV29-1 and TRBJ2-1, with 8 positions matching TRBD1. CDR1 is SQVTM, CDR2 ANQGSEA, per germline. V lost 5 bases, J lost 7 bases, and 7 bases stayed unmatched. This CDR3 is 13 amino acids long. For the CDR3, the DNA is TGCAGCGTTAAATGGACAGGGATGAATGAGCAGTTCTTC. Encoded protein: CSVKWTGMNEQFF.

V usage is TRBV6-6 and J usage is TRBJ1-6; D not certain. The CDR3 runs 16 residues. Germline CDR1 MNHNY, CDR2 SVGAGI (reference sequence). Trimming removed 0 bases from V and 7 bases from J, with 13 bases in between. The CDR3 here is CASSYSRSASNSPLHF. Written as DNA, the CDR3 is TGTGCCAGCAGTTACTCGAGGTCAGCTAGCAATTCACCCCTCCACTTT.

J is TRBJ1-4 and V is TRBV14; possible D gene TRBD1, 5 bases. Germline loops: CDR1 SGHDN, CDR2 FVKESK. CDR3 length equals 15 residues. V shed 3 bases and J shed 6 bases, with 14 bases lying between them. The CDR3 DNA sequence: TGTGCCAGCAGCCACACCGGGACTGGAGATGAAAAACTGTTTTTT. As protein: CASSHTGTGDEKLFF.

This chain connects TRBV27 to TRBJ2-7; D may be TRBD1 (6 bases). The CDR3 extends over 15 amino acids. V was clipped by 1 base and J by 2 bases, with 12 bases between them. Germline V gene data show CDR1 as MNHEY and CDR2 as SMNVEV (reference sequence). CDR3 sequence (DNA): TGTGCCAGCAGTTTATTCGGGACAAAGACCTACGAGCAGTACTTC. It codes for CASSLFGTKTYEQYF.

The V gene is TRBV9, the J gene TRBJ1-1; D might be TRBD1 (6 bases). The CDR3 runs 16 residues. The germline CDR1 and CDR2 sequences are SGDLS and YYNGEE. The V gene lost 0 bases and the J gene lost 4 bases, with 16 bases spanning the gap. In DNA form, the CDR3 reads TGTGCCAGCAGCGTAGGATCTAACAGGGAGGGCACTGAAGCTTTCTTT. Encoded protein: CASSVGSNREGTEAFF. Full variable domain (missing parts from reference TRBV9 and TRBJ1-1): DSGVTQTPKHLITATGQRVTLRCSPRSGDLSVYWYQQSLDQGLQFLIQYYNGEERAKGNILERFSAQQFPDLHSELNLSSLELGDSALYFCASSVGSNREGTEAFFGQGTRLTVV.